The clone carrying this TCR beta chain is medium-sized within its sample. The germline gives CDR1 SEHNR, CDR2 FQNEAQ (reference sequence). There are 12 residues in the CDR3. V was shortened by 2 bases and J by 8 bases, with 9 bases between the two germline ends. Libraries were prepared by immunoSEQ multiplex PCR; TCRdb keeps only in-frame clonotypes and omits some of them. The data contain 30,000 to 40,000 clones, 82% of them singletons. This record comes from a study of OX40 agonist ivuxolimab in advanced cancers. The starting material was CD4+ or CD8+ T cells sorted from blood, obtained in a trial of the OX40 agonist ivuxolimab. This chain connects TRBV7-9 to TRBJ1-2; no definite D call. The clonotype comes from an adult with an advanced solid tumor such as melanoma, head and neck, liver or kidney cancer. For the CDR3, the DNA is TGTGCCAGCAGCTTATGGGGAAGAGGCTACACCTTC. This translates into CASSLWGRGYTF.